These 2 T cell receptor beta chains were sequenced from one sample in a study of monozygotic twins with inflammatory bowel disease. TCRdb reworked the 5' RACE reads into one entry per CDR3 protein, no DNA. In total, the table holds about 300,000 distinct CDR3 sequences. Source material: blood. Receptor source: a human donor with ulcerative colitis or Crohn's disease, or a healthy co-twin of an affected twin (not recorded which).

The chain carries TRBV10-2 and TRBJ2-3; checking the TCRdb D call of TRBD1 is not possible without DNA. Germline values: CDR1 WSHSY, CDR2 SAAADI. The CDR3 loop spans 14 amino acids. CDR3 residues: CASSEADRADTQYF.

The gene calls are TRBV6-6 and TRBJ1-5; without DNA, the TCRdb call of TRBD1 cannot be checked. From germline, CDR1 is MNHNY and CDR2 SVGAGI (reference sequence). The CDR3 has 14 amino acids. CDR3 residues: CASSYKGGNQPQHF.